This T cell receptor (beta chain) was recovered during a study of T cell repertoires in cytomegalovirus infection. The overall study: CMV epitopes that were recently identified and HLA-C-restricted were used alongside well-studied HLA-B-restricted ones. Indications of both CMV infection and matching HLA type were provided by public TCR beta signatures.

This clonotype was observed a few times. Its target is not known. TCRdb re-analysed the reads in MiXCR, keeping a single row per CDR3 protein. The data contain approximately 910,000 distinct CDR3 sequences, 30% to 40% of them seen just once; the ten biggest clones take up roughly an eighth. General study points: There were carriers of CMV plus the relevant HLA, and cumulative public TCR beta family frequency identified them. In two of eight donors, the top clonotype was HLA-C-restricted CMV-specific.

Germline V gives CDR1 SEHNR, CDR2 FQNEAQ (reference sequence). The CDR3 has 15 amino acids. With 1 base removed from V and 3 bases from J, the gap between germline ends came to 10 bases. The sample here was cultured CD8+ T cells from PBMCs, taken from culture after CMV antigen stimulation. The chain recombines TRBV7-9 with TRBJ2-1; possible D gene TRBD1, 6 bases. This clonotype was obtained from a human donor in good health (CMV status not recorded). Some clones in this sample may be carry-over from other donors' samples. CDR3 protein: CASSLVTGIYNEQFF. The CDR3, as DNA: TGTGCCAGCAGCTTAGTCACAGGGATCTACAATGAGCAGTTCTTC.